This is a list of T cell receptor beta chains from one sample in a study of blood T cell repertoires in COVID-19. The assay was immunoSEQ multiplex PCR, and TCRdb's table has in-frame clones only and misses some. Altogether 350,000 to 400,000 clones are present, roughly nine tenths being singletons, with the ten largest covering 1.5% to 2%. Material for sequencing was PBMCs or T cells enriched from blood (not recorded which). These receptors all stem from a woman in her thirties who had recovered from COVID-19. CDR3s include the opening cysteine and the closing phenylalanine or tryptophan. Each record gives: clone size, D gene, J gene, V gene, CDR3 protein, CDR3 DNA. D genes are given only for firm matches. Only some rows state a clone size, as once, few, many or a class for expanded clones.

-	-	TRBJ1-5	TRBV9	CASSVAQEGQPQHF	TGTGCCAGCAGCGTAGCACAGGAAGGGCAGCCCCAGCATTTT
-	-	TRBJ1-1	TRBV6-5	CASSTGGLNTEAFF	TGTGCCAGTTCCACCGGCGGATTGAACACTGAAGCTTTCTTT
-	-	TRBJ2-3	TRBV27	CASSFYEGTDTQYF	TGTGCCAGCAGTTTTTACGAGGGCACAGATACGCAGTATTTT
-	-	TRBJ1-1	TRBV28	CASRVTSNTEAFF	TGTGCCAGCAGGGTCACTAGTAACACTGAAGCTTTCTTT
-	TRBD1	TRBJ1-6	TRBV28	CASSLDRVLITLHF	TGTGCCAGCAGCCTGGACAGGGTACTCATAACCCTCCACTTT
once	-	TRBJ1-6	TRBV11-2	CASSLVGGRGRGNSPLHF	TGTGCCAGCAGCTTAGTCGGTGGACGGGGCAGGGGTAATTCACCCCTCCACTTT
-	-	TRBJ1-6	TRBV7-3	CASSLYPEGGGSPLHF	TGTGCCAGCAGCTTATACCCCGAGGGTGGCGGATCACCCCTCCACTTT
-	-	TRBJ1-4	TRBV30	CAWSGRTQGPEKLFF	TGTGCCTGGAGTGGGAGGACCCAAGGGCCCGAAAAACTGTTTTTT
-	TRBD2	TRBJ2-7	TRBV7-2	CASSARLAGNGKQYF	TGTGCCAGCAGCGCGAGACTAGCGGGGAACGGCAAGCAGTACTTC
-	TRBD2	TRBJ2-7	TRBV3-1/TRBV3-2	CASGAFLAGGHYEQYF	TGTGCCAGCGGTGCATTTCTAGCGGGAGGTCATTACGAGCAGTACTTC
-	TRBD1	TRBJ1-5	TRBV19	CASRGQGYQPQHF	TGTGCCAGTAGGGGACAGGGCTATCAGCCCCAGCATTTT
-	-	TRBJ1-2	TRBV7-9	CASSLGVRGEPHYGYTF	TGTGCCAGCAGCTTAGGGGTACGGGGTGAGCCCCACTACGGCTACACCTTC
-	-	TRBJ2-5	TRBV7-9	CASSYRVEETQYF	TGTGCCAGCAGCTACAGGGTAGAAGAGACCCAGTACTTC
-	TRBD2	TRBJ2-1	TRBV7-8	CASSLAAKTSGTPGEQFF	TGTGCCAGCAGCTTAGCGGCTAAGACTAGCGGGACCCCAGGGGAGCAGTTCTTC
-	TRBD2	TRBJ2-3	TRBV3-1/TRBV3-2	CASSQDRGLAGITDTQYF	TGTGCCAGCAGCCAAGATCGTGGACTAGCGGGGATCACAGATACGCAGTATTTT
-	-	TRBJ2-1	TRBV5-1	CASSADYNEQFF	TGCGCCAGCAGCGCGGACTACAATGAGCAGTTCTTC
-	TRBD1	TRBJ1-4	TRBV2	CASSVPGQGDVKLFF	TGTGCCAGCAGCGTACCGGGACAGGGCGACGTAAAACTGTTTTTT
-	TRBD1	TRBJ2-3	TRBV24-1	CATSDRTGGHGTQYF	TGTGCCACCAGTGATAGGACAGGGGGGCATGGTACGCAGTATTTT
-	TRBD1	TRBJ1-5	TRBV12-3/TRBV12-4	CASTGQGNQPQHF	TGTGCCAGCACTGGACAGGGCAATCAGCCCCAGCATTTT
once	-	TRBJ2-7	TRBV5-1	CASSLPQSYEQYF	TGCGCCAGCAGCTTGCCTCAGTCCTACGAGCAGTACTTC
-	TRBD1	TRBJ1-6	TRBV2	CASSEWGDSSYNSPLHF	TGTGCCAGCAGTGAATGGGGGGACAGCTCCTATAATTCACCCCTCCACTTT
-	-	TRBJ1-1	TRBV15	CATSREQGLEAFF	TGTGCCACCAGCAGAGAACAGGGCCTTGAAGCTTTCTTT
-	TRBD1	TRBJ1-2	TRBV5-1	CASSPLRDRAQYGYTF	TGCGCCAGCAGCCCCCTGAGGGACAGGGCACAGTATGGCTACACCTTC
once	TRBD1	TRBJ1-6	TRBV27	CASSHRTGTYNSPLHF	TGTGCCAGCAGTCACCGGACAGGGACTTATAATTCACCCCTCCACTTT
-	-	TRBJ2-5	TRBV9	CASSTGTPAQETQYF	TGTGCCAGCAGCACGGGGACACCGGCTCAAGAGACCCAGTACTTC
-	-	TRBJ2-2	TRBV30	CGRGGSEAGELFF	TGCGGGAGAGGTGGCAGTGAGGCCGGGGAGCTGTTTTTT
-	-	TRBJ2-7	TRBV4-3	CASSQLGPGKRYEQYF	TGCGCCAGCAGCCAACTGGGGCCAGGGAAAAGGTACGAGCAGTACTTC
-	TRBD1	TRBJ2-1	TRBV7-2	CASSGHRGQPNNEQFF	TGTGCCAGCAGCGGACACAGGGGGCAACCCAACAATGAGCAGTTCTTC
many	TRBD1	TRBJ1-1	TRBV5-5	CASSDQGDTEAFF	TGTGCCAGCAGCGATCAGGGGGACACTGAAGCTTTCTTT
-	TRBD2	TRBJ2-1	TRBV5-1	CASSLVAGGYNEQFF	TGCGCCAGCAGCTTGGTTGCGGGGGGCTACAATGAGCAGTTCTTC
-	-	TRBJ1-4	TRBV7-9	CASSSQGKLFF	TGTGCCAGCAGCTCTCAGGGAAAACTGTTTTTT
-	-	TRBJ1-5	TRBV3-1/TRBV3-2	CASSQWGGGDNQPQHF	TGTGCCAGCAGCCAGTGGGGCGGGGGTGACAATCAGCCCCAGCATTTT
-	TRBD1	TRBJ2-7	TRBV4-3	CASSQAGQGIYEQYF	TGCGCCAGCAGCCAAGCCGGACAGGGGATCTACGAGCAGTACTTC
-	-	TRBJ1-4	TRBV4-2	CASSHRGRSEKLFF	TGTGCCAGCAGCCACAGGGGTAGGAGTGAAAAACTGTTTTTT
-	-	TRBJ2-1	TRBV14	CASSPVRVPYNEQFF	TGTGCCAGCAGCCCCGTGCGGGTCCCCTACAATGAGCAGTTCTTC
-	-	TRBJ1-2	TRBV6-5	CASSYQGQGRYYGYTF	TGTGCCAGCAGTTATCAGGGGCAGGGTCGTTACTATGGCTACACCTTC
-	-	TRBJ2-3	TRBV29-1	CSVEDSVSYTDTQYF	TGCAGCGTTGAAGATTCGGTCTCCTACACAGATACGCAGTATTTT
-	-	TRBJ2-2	TRBV6-5	CASRQTNTGELFF	TGTGCCAGCCGACAGACGAACACCGGGGAGCTGTTTTTT
-	-	TRBJ2-6	TRBV5-1	CASSLLSSGANVLTF	TGCGCCAGCAGCTTGCTGAGCTCTGGGGCCAACGTCCTGACTTTC
few	-	TRBJ1-1	TRBV18	CASSPLHLSLANTEAFF	TGTGCCAGCTCACCCCTTCACCTCTCCCTAGCGAACACTGAAGCTTTCTTT
-	-	TRBJ1-3	TRBV6-5	CASSQLFGAGNTIYF	TGTGCCAGCAGCCAACTGTTTGGGGCGGGAAACACCATATATTTT
-	-	TRBJ1-1	TRBV29-1	CSGFRHLGTEAFF	TGCAGCGGATTCAGGCACCTTGGCACTGAAGCTTTCTTT
-	-	TRBJ1-6	TRBV5-4	CASSSPPRGGRAGSPLHF	TGTGCCAGCAGCTCCCCCCCTCGCGGTGGCAGGGCCGGCTCACCCCTCCACTTT
-	-	TRBJ2-1	TRBV18	CASSPSEQFF	TGTGCCAGCTCACCCAGTGAGCAGTTCTTC
-	-	TRBJ2-6	TRBV7-3	CASSRGQSHSGANVLTF	TGTGCCAGCAGCCGAGGACAGAGCCACTCTGGGGCCAACGTCCTGACTTTC
-	TRBD1	TRBJ1-5	TRBV2	CASRSQGTIHQPQHF	TGTGCCAGCAGGTCACAGGGGACCATCCATCAGCCCCAGCATTTT